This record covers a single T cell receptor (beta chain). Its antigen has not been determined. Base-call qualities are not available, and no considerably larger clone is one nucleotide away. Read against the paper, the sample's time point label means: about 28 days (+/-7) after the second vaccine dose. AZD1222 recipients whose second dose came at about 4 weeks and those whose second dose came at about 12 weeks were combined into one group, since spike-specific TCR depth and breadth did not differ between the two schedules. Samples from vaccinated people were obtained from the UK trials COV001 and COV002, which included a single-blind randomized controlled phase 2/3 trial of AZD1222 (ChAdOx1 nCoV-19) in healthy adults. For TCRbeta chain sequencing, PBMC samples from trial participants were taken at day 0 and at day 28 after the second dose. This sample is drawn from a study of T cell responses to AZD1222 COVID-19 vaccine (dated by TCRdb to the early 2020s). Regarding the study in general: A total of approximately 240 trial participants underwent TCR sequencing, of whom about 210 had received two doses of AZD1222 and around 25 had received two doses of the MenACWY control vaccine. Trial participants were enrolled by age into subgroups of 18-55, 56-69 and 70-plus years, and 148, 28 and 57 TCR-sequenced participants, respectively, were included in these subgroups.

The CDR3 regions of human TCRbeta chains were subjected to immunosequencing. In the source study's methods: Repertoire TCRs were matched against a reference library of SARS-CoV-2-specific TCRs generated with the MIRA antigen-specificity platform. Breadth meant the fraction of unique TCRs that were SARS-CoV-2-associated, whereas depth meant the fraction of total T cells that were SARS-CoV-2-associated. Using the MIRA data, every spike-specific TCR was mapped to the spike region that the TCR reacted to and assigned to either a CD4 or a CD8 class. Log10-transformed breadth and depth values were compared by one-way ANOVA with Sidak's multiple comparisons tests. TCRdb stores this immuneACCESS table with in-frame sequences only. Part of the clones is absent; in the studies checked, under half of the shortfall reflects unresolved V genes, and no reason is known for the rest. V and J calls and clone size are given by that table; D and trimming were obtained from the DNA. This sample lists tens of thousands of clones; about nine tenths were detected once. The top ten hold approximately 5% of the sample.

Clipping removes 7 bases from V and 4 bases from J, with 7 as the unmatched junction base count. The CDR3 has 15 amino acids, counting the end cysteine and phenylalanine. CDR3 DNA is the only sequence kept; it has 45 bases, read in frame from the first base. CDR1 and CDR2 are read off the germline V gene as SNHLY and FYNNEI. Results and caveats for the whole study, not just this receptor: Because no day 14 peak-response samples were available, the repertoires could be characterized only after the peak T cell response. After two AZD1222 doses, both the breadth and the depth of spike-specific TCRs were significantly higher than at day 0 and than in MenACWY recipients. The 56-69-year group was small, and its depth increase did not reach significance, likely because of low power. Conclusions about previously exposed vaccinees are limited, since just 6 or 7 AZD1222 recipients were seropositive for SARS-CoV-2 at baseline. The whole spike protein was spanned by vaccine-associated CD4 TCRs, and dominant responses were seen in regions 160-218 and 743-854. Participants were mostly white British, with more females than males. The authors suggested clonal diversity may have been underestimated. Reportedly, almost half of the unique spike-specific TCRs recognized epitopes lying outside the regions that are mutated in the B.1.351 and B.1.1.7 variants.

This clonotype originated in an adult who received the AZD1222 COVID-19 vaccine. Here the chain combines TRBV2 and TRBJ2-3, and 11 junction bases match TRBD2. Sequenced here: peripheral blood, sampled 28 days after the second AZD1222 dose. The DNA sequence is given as TGTGCCAGCATAGTAGCGGGGGGGCCAGCAGATACGCAGTATTTT. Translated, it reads CASIVAGGPADTQYF.